These T cell receptor beta chains were read from a single sample in a study of cytomegalovirus exposure and HLA in healthy donors. The assay was immunoSEQ multiplex PCR, and TCRdb's table has in-frame clones only and misses some. The top ten clones hold 2% to 2.5% of a sample with 130,000 or so clones, less than 75% of them seen once. Sequenced: PBMCs. The receptors shown here come from a woman aged 40 to 50 in good health and CMV-seropositive. Each CDR3 is given without its conserved first and last residue. Fields, in order: D gene, V gene, CDR3 protein. A D gene is named only where the DNA matches it firmly.

D: NA; V: TRBV30; CDR3: AWSVVIRSAYEQY
D: NA; V: TRBV10-3; CDR3: AIKGDKELNTIY
D: NA; V: TRBV28; CDR3: ASSPRGSGSGDTQY
D: TRBD2; V: TRBV5-1; CDR3: ASSWGGGVGEQY
D: TRBD1; V: TRBV5-6; CDR3: ASSPGTGAYEQY
D: TRBD1; V: TRBV7-3; CDR3: ASSFGTGGASKQY
D: TRBD1; V: TRBV12-5; CDR3: ASGLMGQGPKEAF
D: NA; V: TRBV5-1; CDR3: ASSGGGLHEQY
D: TRBD1; V: TRBV11-1; CDR3: ASSLRTGGRTYEQY
D: TRBD1; V: TRBV5-1; CDR3: ASSTQGQGREETQY
D: NA; V: TRBV5-1; CDR3: ASSLDSRFNEKLF
D: NA; V: TRBV5-6; CDR3: ASSPLVETGELF
D: NA; V: TRBV11-2; CDR3: ASSLGGNTGELF
D: TRBD1; V: TRBV13; CDR3: ASSGGQGDQPQH
D: NA; V: TRBV7-3; CDR3: ASSPGTLLRQETQY
D: TRBD1; V: TRBV20-1; CDR3: SARTGNEAF
D: TRBD2; V: TRBV2; CDR3: ASSESGGTTGELF
D: NA; V: TRBV18; CDR3: ASSIRLEVEQF
D: TRBD2; V: TRBV6-4; CDR3: ASSEVAGTVNEQF
D: NA; V: TRBV5-4; CDR3: ASSSRGGGAEGYT
D: NA; V: TRBV4-3; CDR3: ASSQDRPRGGQGTQY
D: TRBD1; V: TRBV5-5; CDR3: ASSPGGTGNQPQH
D: NA; V: TRBV5-8; CDR3: ASSLRTWLEAF
D: TRBD1; V: TRBV5-6; CDR3: ASSLGGGQGYGYT
D: NA; V: TRBV18; CDR3: ASSMGDSGNTIY
D: NA; V: TRBV19; CDR3: ASTIRTGENQPQH
D: NA; V: TRBV5-4; CDR3: ASSDRHGDQPQH
D: NA; V: TRBV28; CDR3: ASSLSPPILRGIST
D: NA; V: TRBV21-1; CDR3: ASTLNQPQH
D: TRBD1; V: TRBV27; CDR3: ASSSGTGGASRGRNEQF
D: NA; V: TRBV5-6; CDR3: ASSSRGLEKGNYGYT
D: TRBD1; V: TRBV27; CDR3: ASSLRGQGNNQPQH
D: TRBD1; V: TRBV15; CDR3: ATRTDRAESSYEQY
D: NA; V: TRBV2; CDR3: ASSEQGAPGPQH
D: TRBD1; V: TRBV28; CDR3: ASRGQGAGYGYT
D: NA; V: TRBV6-4; CDR3: ASRDSFSEAF
D: TRBD2; V: TRBV14; CDR3: ASSPTSGGKAEQF
D: TRBD2; V: TRBV6-1; CDR3: ASSGLAGGPDTQY
D: NA; V: TRBV4-1; CDR3: ASSPKRLLQKETQY
D: TRBD1; V: TRBV5-1; CDR3: ASSLETGAGSPLH
D: NA; V: TRBV28; CDR3: ASSFDTEQDNEQF
D: TRBD2; V: TRBV5-4; CDR3: ASSGGLAANTGELF
D: NA; V: TRBV7-2; CDR3: ASSLATGFTEAF
D: NA; V: TRBV5-4; CDR3: ASSLDGTDTDTQY
D: NA; V: TRBV7-2; CDR3: ASSLSSTRSGELF
D: NA; V: TRBV7-8; CDR3: ASSPLRNPSYEQY
D: TRBD1; V: TRBV6-5; CDR3: ASSPGQLYNEQF
D: NA; V: TRBV5-8; CDR3: ASSSQVREGNTIY
D: TRBD2; V: TRBV7-6; CDR3: ASSLGPSGSYNEQF
D: NA; V: TRBV28; CDR3: ASSQGGVQETQY
D: TRBD2; V: TRBV11-3; CDR3: ASNSLAGTQETQY
D: TRBD2; V: TRBV11-3; CDR3: ASSQAGVAGVGETQY
D: NA; V: TRBV30; CDR3: AWSVGGVAYEQY
D: TRBD2; V: TRBV28; CDR3: ASRGSGTRGQRETQY
D: NA; V: TRBV5-1; CDR3: ASSSGTVGTEAF
D: TRBD2; V: TRBV7-6; CDR3: ASSPGTSSTDTQY
D: TRBD1; V: TRBV27; CDR3: ASRKTSGTVYGYT
D: NA; V: TRBV19; CDR3: ASSQGMNTEAF
D: TRBD1; V: TRBV28; CDR3: ASSWTGGNEKLF